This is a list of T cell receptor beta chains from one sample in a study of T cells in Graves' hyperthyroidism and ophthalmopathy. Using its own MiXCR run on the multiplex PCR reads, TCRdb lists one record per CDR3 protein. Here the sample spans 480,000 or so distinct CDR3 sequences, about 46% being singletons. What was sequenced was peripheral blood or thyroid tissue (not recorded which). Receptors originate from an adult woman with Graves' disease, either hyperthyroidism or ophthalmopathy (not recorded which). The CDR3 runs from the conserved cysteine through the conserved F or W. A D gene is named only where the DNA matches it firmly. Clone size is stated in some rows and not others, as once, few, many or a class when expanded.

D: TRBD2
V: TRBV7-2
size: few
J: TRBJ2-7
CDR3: CASSVEGLAGVEQYF
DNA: TGTGCCAGCAGCGTAGAGGGACTAGCGGGAGTCGAGCAGTACTTC

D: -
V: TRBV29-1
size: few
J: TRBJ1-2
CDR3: CSVEEGQNYGYTF
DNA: TGCAGCGTTGAAGAGGGGCAAAACTATGGCTACACCTTC

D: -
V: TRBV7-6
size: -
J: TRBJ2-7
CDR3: CASSPIGMNYEQYF
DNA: TGTGCCAGCAGCCCCATCGGGATGAACTACGAGCAGTACTTC

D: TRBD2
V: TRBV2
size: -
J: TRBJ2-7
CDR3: CASSGLAGGPGYEQYF
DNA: TGTGCCAGCAGCGGACTAGCGGGAGGGCCGGGGTACGAGCAGTACTTC

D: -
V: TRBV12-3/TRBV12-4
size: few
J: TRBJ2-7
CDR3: CASSLGVGGRDGTYEQYF
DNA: TGTGCCAGCAGTTTAGGCGTGGGGGGCCGGGACGGAACCTACGAGCAGTACTTC

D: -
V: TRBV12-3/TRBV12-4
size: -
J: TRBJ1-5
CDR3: CASRAQVDQPQHF
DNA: TGTGCCAGCAGAGCTCAAGTAGATCAGCCCCAGCATTTT

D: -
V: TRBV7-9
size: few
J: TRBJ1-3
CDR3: CASSQGGSGNTIYF
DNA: TGTGCCAGCAGCCAAGGAGGCTCTGGAAACACCATATATTTT

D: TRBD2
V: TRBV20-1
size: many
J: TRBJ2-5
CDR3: CSARILAGFDETQYF
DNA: TGCAGTGCTAGAATACTAGCGGGATTCGATGAGACCCAGTACTTC

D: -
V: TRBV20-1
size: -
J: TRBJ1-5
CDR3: CSATGGAGSNQPQHF
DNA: TGCAGTGCTACCGGGGGCGCAGGAAGCAATCAGCCCCAGCATTTT

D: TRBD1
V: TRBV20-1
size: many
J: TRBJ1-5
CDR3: CSARGGTGGDNQPQHF
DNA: TGCAGTGCTAGGGGGGGGACAGGGGGCGACAATCAGCCCCAGCATTTT